The 26 T cell receptor beta chains below were found in one sample sequenced in a study of cytomegalovirus exposure and HLA in healthy donors. Amplification used 60 Vbeta primers and 13 Jbeta primers. This table comes from immunoSEQ multiplex PCR, and its TCRdb copy is limited to in-frame clones, with some not included. This sample has some 120,000 clones, with more than 60% found just once. Sample: PBMCs. These receptors were collected from a woman aged 45-59 years in good health and CMV-seropositive.

The chain uses TRBV5-1 and TRBJ2-7, with 9 positions matching TRBD1. The CDR3 is 16 amino acids. Germline-derived CDR1 and CDR2 are SGHRS and YFSETQ. V lost 5 bases to trimming and J lost 4 bases; unmatched junction nucleotides: 13. This chain's CDR3 is CASRFFSGTGLYEQYF. CDR3 in DNA: TGCGCCAGCAGGTTTTTTTCCGGGACAGGGTTATACGAGCAGTACTTC.

This rearrangement joins TRBV29-1 to TRBJ2-5; 8 bases align to TRBD2. J gave up 4 bases and V 4 bases, and 8 bases lay outside the gene matches. Germline V CDR1 and CDR2: SQVTM, ANQGSEA. The CDR3 has 14 residues. Here the CDR3 reads CSVATSGTGETQYF. The CDR3 DNA reads as TGCAGCGTTGCTACTAGCGGAACCGGAGAGACCCAGTACTTC.

There are a few counts of this clone. The genes are TRBV7-2 and TRBJ1-2; TRBD1 matches 9 bases. This CDR3 comprises 14 residues. J gave up 8 bases and V 5 bases, and 9 bases lay outside the gene matches. CDR1 SGHTA and CDR2 FQGNSA come from the germline V gene. DNA of the CDR3: TGTGCCAGCAGCCCAGGGACAGGGAATCGGGGCTACACCTTC. This translates into CASSPGTGNRGYTF.

This chain links TRBV15 with TRBJ2-5; 12 nucleotides line up with TRBD1. J lost 4 bases, V lost 3 bases, and 3 bases had no gene match. CDR1 LNHNV and CDR2 YYDKDF come from the germline V gene (reference sequence). CDR3 size: 15 residues. The DNA of the CDR3 is TGTGCCACCAGCAGGGGGACAGGGGGCGGAGAGACCCAGTACTTC. Its translation: CATSRGTGGGETQYF. Full variable domain (outside the CDR3, taken from reference TRBV15 and TRBJ2-5): DAMVIQNPRYQVTQFGKPVTLSCSQTLNHNVMYWYQQKSSQAPKLLFHYYDKDFNNEADTPDNFQSRRPNTSFCFLDIRSPGLGDTAMYLCATSRGTGGGETQYFGPGTRLLVL.

The V call is TRBV5-1, the J call TRBJ2-7; 8 bases line up with TRBD2. Trimming cost V 4 bases and J 0 bases; bases outside gene matches: 6. The germline CDR1 and CDR2 sequences are SGHRS and YFSETQ. The CDR3 has 15 residues. This CDR3 is CASSTGLASSYEQYF. In nucleotides, the CDR3 is TGCGCCAGCAGCACCGGACTAGCAAGCTCCTACGAGCAGTACTTC.

The chain links TRBV9 to TRBJ2-1; D perhaps matches TRBD2 (5 bases). CDR1 and CDR2 from the germline V gene are SGDLS and YYNGEE. CDR3 length: 14 amino acids. Deletions cut 4 bases from V and 4 bases from J, with 12 bases between. This chain's CDR3 is CASSTPGGYNEQFF. The CDR3 DNA reads as TGTGCCAGCAGCACCCCGGGCGGGTACAATGAGCAGTTCTTC.

This clone was picked up a small number of times. The V gene is TRBV11-2, the J gene TRBJ2-5; 8 nucleotides align to TRBD1. With 4 bases clipped from V and 6 bases from J, the junction kept 4 bases outside the gene matches. CDR1 is SGHAT, CDR2 FQNNGV, per germline. This CDR3 comprises 13 residues. The DNA of the CDR3 is TGTGCCAGCAGCTCCGGACAGGGCCAGACCCAGTACTTC. As protein: CASSSGQGQTQYF.

CDR3 sequence reads: CASSYGAAGSTGELFF. CDR3 coding DNA: TGTGCCAGCAGTTACGGGGCGGCGGGAAGCACCGGGGAGCTGTTTTTT. The chain joins TRBV6-5 to TRBJ2-2; D possibly corresponds to TRBD2 (6 bases). Trimming shortened V by 2 bases and J by 4 bases, and 14 bases separated the two germline ends. Germline V gives CDR1 MNHEY, CDR2 SVGAGI. This CDR3 contains 16 residues.

This chain joins TRBV5-4 and TRBJ2-7, with a tentative D call TRBD2 (6 bases). This CDR3 has 17 residues. V was pared by 1 base and J by 0 bases, with 17 bases between. Germline V gives CDR1 SGHNT, CDR2 YYREEE (reference sequence). CDR3 protein: CASSLPPGTGSSYEQYF. DNA for the CDR3: TGTGCCAGCAGCTTGCCCCCCGGGACTGGGTCCTCCTACGAGCAGTACTTC.

The V call is TRBV7-9, the J call TRBJ2-7, with D possibly being TRBD2 (5 bases). Trimming removed 2 bases at V and 7 bases at J, with 12 bases between. Germline V gene lookup returns CDR1 SEHNR and CDR2 FQNEAQ (reference sequence). This CDR3 has 13 amino acids. In nucleotides, the CDR3 is TGTGCCAGCAGCTTAAATTGGGAGCGAGAGCAGTACTTC. Protein product: CASSLNWEREQYF. Looking up the rest from reference TRBV7-9 and TRBJ2-7 gives the full variable domain: DTGVSQNPRHKITKRGQNVTFRCDPISEHNRLYWYRQTLGQGPEFLTYFQNEAQLEKSRLLSDRFSAERPKGSFSTLEIQRTEQGDSAMYLCASSLNWEREQYFGPGTRLTVT.

The chain links TRBV4-3 to TRBJ2-7; D is uncertain. The germline V gene encodes CDR1 LGHNA and CDR2 YSLEER. CDR3 size: 15 residues. V was clipped by 0 bases and J by 2 bases, with 11 bases between them. The DNA for the CDR3 is TGCGCCAGCAGCCAAGACGCCGGCGGTCCCTACGAGCAGTACTTC. It is translated as CASSQDAGGPYEQYF.

This clone was seen more than once but under ten times. V is TRBV18 and J is TRBJ2-5; D might be TRBD1 (7 bases). CDR1 and CDR2 (germline): KGHSH, LQKENI. CDR3 length: 18 residues. Trimming removed 2 bases from V and 9 bases from J, with 28 bases in between. The CDR3 DNA sequence: TGTGCCAGCTCACCAGAGGGGGCCGGCCCACCAACTTCGGGGGCCCAGTACTTC. Amino acid sequence: CASSPEGAGPPTSGAQYF.

This clone came up once. This chain uses TRBV7-2 with TRBJ2-7; the D gene is possibly TRBD2 (5 bases). Trimming stripped 2 bases from V and 5 bases from J, with 13 bases between. The CDR3 loop spans 14 amino acids. Germline CDR1 reads SGHTA; CDR2 reads FQGNSA. The CDR3 DNA reads as TGTGCCAGCAGCTTAATACTGACTACCAACGAGCAGTACTTC. It codes for CASSLILTTNEQYF.

The genes are TRBV29-1 and TRBJ2-5; 10 bases are a match to TRBD1. Germline lookup yields CDR1 SQVTM and CDR2 ANQGSEA. Unmatched junction bases numbered 3, after V lost 7 bases and J lost 4 bases. The CDR3 is 12 amino acids. Here the CDR3 DNA reads TGCAGCGAACGGACAGGGGGAGAGACCCAGTACTTC. Encoded protein: CSERTGGETQYF.

This sequence joins TRBV15 and TRBJ1-3; weak D call: TRBD1 (6 bases). Per the germline V gene, CDR1 is LNHNV and CDR2 is YYDKDF (reference sequence). The CDR3 extends over 13 amino acids. Trimming stripped 4 bases from V and 15 bases from J, with 19 bases between. The DNA for the CDR3 is TGTGCCACCAGCACCAATAAGGACAGAGTAGAATATTTT. It specifies CATSTNKDRVEYF.

The rearrangement joins TRBV5-5 to TRBJ2-5; TRBD2 matches 7 bases. CDR1 SGHKS and CDR2 YYEKEE come from the germline V gene (reference sequence). After removal of 4 bases from V and 1 base from J, the junction contained 4 bases not matched to a gene. There are 14 residues in the CDR3. The CDR3 sequence is CASSLGGIQETQYF. The CDR3 DNA reads as TGTGCCAGCAGCCTCGGGGGGATCCAAGAGACCCAGTACTTC.

The gene calls are TRBV6-1 and TRBJ2-3; 9 nucleotides agree with TRBD2. Germline loops: CDR1 MNHNS, CDR2 SASEGT. The CDR3 covers 15 residues. Trimming removed 4 bases from V and 3 bases from J; junction bases left unmatched: 5. CDR3 sequence: CASSAERGETDTQYF. The CDR3 DNA reads TGTGCCAGCAGTGCGGAGCGGGGGGAGACAGATACGCAGTATTTT.

J is TRBJ2-3 and V is TRBV4-1; maybe TRBD2 (7 bases). V shed 0 bases and J shed 2 bases, with 15 bases lying between them. Germline V gene lookup returns CDR1 MGHRA and CDR2 YSYEKL. This CDR3 region has 17 residues. CDR3 region: CASSQDRGRGATDTQYF. DNA for the CDR3: TGCGCCAGCAGCCAAGATAGGGGACGGGGGGCCACAGATACGCAGTATTTT.

The V gene is TRBV19, the J gene TRBJ2-7, with D possibly being TRBD2 (6 bases). The germline CDR1 and CDR2 sequences are LNHDA and SQIVND (reference sequence). V was trimmed by 3 bases and J by 6 bases, leaving 15 bases between them. The CDR3 is 14 amino acids. For the CDR3, the DNA is TGTGCCAGTAGTATGGAGCGGGCATACGCCGAGCAGTACTTC. Translation: CASSMERAYAEQYF. Full variable domain (remainder filled in from reference TRBV19 and TRBJ2-7): DGGITQSPKYLFRKEGQNVTLSCEQNLNHDAMYWYRQDPGQGLRLIYYSQIVNDFQKGDIAEGYSVSREKKESFPLTVTSAQKNPTAFYLCASSMERAYAEQYFGPGTRLTVT.

This rearrangement joins TRBV4-1 to TRBJ1-5; 10 bases map to TRBD1. V lost 3 bases and J lost 4; bases outside the gene matches: 6. The CDR3 sequence is 16 residues long. The germline V gene encodes CDR1 MGHRA and CDR2 YSYEKL. CDR3 sequence: CASSHPTGGNNQPQHF. In DNA, the CDR3 is TGCGCCAGCAGCCATCCGACAGGGGGCAATAATCAGCCCCAGCATTTT.

This clone was detected only a few times. The genes are TRBV19 and TRBJ2-7, with a weak D call TRBD2 (6 bases). CDR3 size: 15 residues. Trimming removed 3 bases at V and 5 bases at J, with 17 bases between. Germline V gene lookup returns CDR1 LNHDA and CDR2 SQIVND (reference sequence). CDR3: CASSIGGRRGDEQYF. In DNA, the CDR3 is TGTGCCAGTAGTATTGGGGGACGGAGGGGTGACGAGCAGTACTTC.

The gene calls are TRBV7-6 and TRBJ2-1; 8 bases match TRBD2. The J segment lost 4 bases and the V segment lost 5 bases, leaving 4 bases of the junction unmatched. Germline CDR1 SGHVS, CDR2 FNYEAQ. CDR3 length equals 14 residues. The CDR3 here is CASSLTSGYNEQFF. CDR3 in DNA: TGTGCCAGCAGCCTCACTAGCGGATACAATGAGCAGTTCTTC.

This clone was seen just once. The V gene is TRBV7-3, the J gene TRBJ2-1; maybe TRBD2 (6 bases). There are 14 residues in the CDR3. The germline V and J ends were trimmed by 4 bases and 7 bases, with 14 bases remaining between them. CDR1 SGHTA and CDR2 FQGTGA come from the germline V gene. DNA for the CDR3: TGTGCCAGCAGCTCCCGCGGGATGACGAATGAGCAGTTCTTC. Protein sequence: CASSSRGMTNEQFF.

This clone was detected once. The chain joins TRBV19 to TRBJ1-3; no clear D. Germline CDR1 is LNHDA and CDR2 is SQIVND (reference sequence). Trimming shortened V by 7 bases and J by 0 bases, and 7 bases separated the two germline ends. CDR3 size: 13 residues. The CDR3 bases are TGTGCCAGTACCCGGTACTCTGGAAACACCATATATTTT. Its translation: CASTRYSGNTIYF.

The gene calls are TRBV5-5 and TRBJ2-3, with 8 bases matching TRBD1. Germline loops: CDR1 SGHKS, CDR2 YYEKEE (reference sequence). The V gene end was trimmed by 4 bases and the J gene end by 2 bases; junction bases not matched to a gene: 12. The CDR3 has 17 residues. The CDR3 is CASSTAGGSWSTDTQYF. The CDR3 DNA reads TGTGCCAGCAGCACCGCAGGGGGCTCGTGGTCCACAGATACGCAGTATTTT.

This clone was seen more than once but under ten times. The CDR3 region has the DNA TGTGCCATCAGTGTTGCTAGTACTGAGACCCAGTACTTC. Its translation is CAISVASTETQYF. The chain couples TRBV10-3 to TRBJ2-5; D gene ambiguous. V was shortened by 4 bases and J by 5 bases, with 11 bases between the two germline ends. The CDR3 has 13 residues. Germline CDR1 is ENHRY and CDR2 is SYGVKD.